This T cell receptor beta chain was recovered during a study of identifying expanded T cells in peripheral blood. To note about this clone: Its antigen remains unknown.

The study, taken as a whole, reports: Roughly 1.2 clones differed between technical replicates, versus 16.4 and 19 over time. Clone count variance between roughly 2-week samples rose with total template count.

TCRdb's table, derived via immunoSEQ multiplex PCR, lists solely in-frame clones and lacks some. The sample lists roughly 63,000 clones; roughly four fifths were seen once. Healthy donors had no documented immune events, such as infections, while sampled. The CDR3 spans 14 residues. V lost 4 bases and J 4 bases, leaving 13 bases between the germline ends. The germline V gene encodes CDR1 SGHDN and CDR2 FVKESK. The genes are TRBV14 and TRBJ1-1; possibly TRBD1 for D (5 bases). This receptor was identified in a person aged 18 to 75 in good health. The material sequenced was blood. The CDR3 is CASSPQGSSTEAFF. Written as DNA, the CDR3 is TGTGCCAGCAGCCCCCAGGGTTCGAGCACTGAAGCTTTCTTT.